The source of this TCR beta chain is a study of cytomegalovirus exposure and HLA in healthy donors. The study, taken as a whole, reports: Generally TCR sequences proved uncommon, though certain public TCRs appeared in numerous donors. The authors reported that TCR beta sequences could predict HLA-A and HLA-B alleles. These predictions were accurate for most subjects in the first cohort. Follow-up analysis later connected one missense variant in DCLRE1C with trimming of TCR beta V- and J-genes.

As to this clone: Its antigen is unidentified.

The PCR used 60 Vbeta and 13 Jbeta primers. Data came from immunoSEQ multiplex PCR; TCRdb stores just in-frame clones and leaves some out. The sample holds more than 90,000 clones, 70% to 80% seen once. CDR3 length equals 14 residues. Deletions cut 6 bases from V and 0 bases from J, with 12 bases between. Looked up from germline, CDR1 is SNHLY and CDR2 is FYNNEI. The sample taken for sequencing was PBMCs. This clonotype was sampled from a man over 45 in good health and CMV-seropositive. The V call is TRBV2, the J call TRBJ2-7; D is perhaps TRBD1 (5 bases). CDR3 sequence: CASRDRQSSYEQYF. The CDR3 nucleotides are TGTGCCAGCAGGGATCGACAGAGCTCCTACGAGCAGTACTTC.